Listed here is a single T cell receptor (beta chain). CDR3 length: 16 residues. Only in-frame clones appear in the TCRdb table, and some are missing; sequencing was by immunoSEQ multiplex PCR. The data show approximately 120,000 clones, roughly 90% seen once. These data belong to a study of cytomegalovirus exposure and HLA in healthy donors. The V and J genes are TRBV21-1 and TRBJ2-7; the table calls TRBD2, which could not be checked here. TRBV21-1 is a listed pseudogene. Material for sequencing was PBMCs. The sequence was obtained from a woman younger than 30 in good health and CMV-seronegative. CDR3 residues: CASNPGSGRKVYEQYF. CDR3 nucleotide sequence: TGTGCCAGCAATCCGGGTAGCGGGAGAAAAGTCTACGAGCAGTACTTC.